This T cell receptor beta chain derives from a study of blood T cells in healthy people across ages. A second PCR, run for about 7 to 11 cycles, used a sample-barcoded 5' primer plus a J-beta primer mix. TCRdb reanalysed the 5' RACE reads using MiXCR and keeps one entry per CDR3 protein. The sample comprises some 1.4 million distinct CDR3 sequences, approximately 38% of which are singletons, and 6.5% to 10% rests with the top ten. V shed 5 bases and J shed 6 bases, with 12 bases lying between them. The CDR3 covers 13 residues. Germline loops: CDR1 SNHLY, CDR2 FYNNEI. The source material was blood. The chain employs TRBV2 and TRBJ2-3, with D tentatively TRBD2 (5 bases). This sequence was found in a young woman in good health. The CDR3 coding sequence is TGTGCCAGCAGTACCCGCCAGCGGGATACGCAGTATTTT. It is translated as CASSTRQRDTQYF.